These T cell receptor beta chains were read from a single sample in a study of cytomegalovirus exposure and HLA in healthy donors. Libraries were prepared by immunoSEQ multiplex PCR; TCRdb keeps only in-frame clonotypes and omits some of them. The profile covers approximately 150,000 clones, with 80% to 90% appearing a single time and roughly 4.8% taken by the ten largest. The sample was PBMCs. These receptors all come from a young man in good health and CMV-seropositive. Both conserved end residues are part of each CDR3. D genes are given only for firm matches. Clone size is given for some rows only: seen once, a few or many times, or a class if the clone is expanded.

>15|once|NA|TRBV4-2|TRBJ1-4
TGTGCCAGCAGCCAAGATCTACGAGCGGGCGAAAAACTGTTTTTT
CASSQDLRAGEKLFF
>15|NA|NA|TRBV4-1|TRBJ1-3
TGCGCCAGCAGCCAAGATAGCAACTCTGGAAACACCATATATTTT
CASSQDSNSGNTIYF
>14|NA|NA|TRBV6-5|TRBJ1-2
TGTGCCAGCAGCCGCCCGGGACACATCTATGGCTACACCTTC
CASSRPGHIYGYTF
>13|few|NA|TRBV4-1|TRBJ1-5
TGCGCCAGCAGCCAAGATAGCGATCAGCCCCAGCATTTT
CASSQDSDQPQHF
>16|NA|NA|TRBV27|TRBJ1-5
TGTGCCAGCAGTTTATATGGTGGGGAGGCGAATCAGCCCCAGCATTTT
CASSLYGGEANQPQHF
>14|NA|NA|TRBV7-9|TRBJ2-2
TGTGCCAGCACCTCTGACAGGTTATCCGGGGAGCTGTTTTTT
CASTSDRLSGELFF
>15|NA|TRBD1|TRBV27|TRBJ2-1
TGTGCCAGCAGTTCAAGACAGGGGGTCTACAATGAGCAGTTCTTC
CASSSRQGVYNEQFF
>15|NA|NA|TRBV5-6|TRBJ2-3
TGTGCCAGCAGCTTGGAAGGGAGCTACACAGATACGCAGTATTTT
CASSLEGSYTDTQYF
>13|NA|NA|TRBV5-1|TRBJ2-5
TGCGCCAGCAGCCTCGGCGGCCAAGAGACCCAGTACTTC
CASSLGGQETQYF
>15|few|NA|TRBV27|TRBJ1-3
TGTGCCAGCTCGGACAGACTTTCCTCTGGAAACACCATATATTTT
CASSDRLSSGNTIYF
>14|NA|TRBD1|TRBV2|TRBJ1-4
TGTGCCAGCAGCCGCCCGACAGGGTGGGAAAAACTGTTTTTT
CASSRPTGWEKLFF
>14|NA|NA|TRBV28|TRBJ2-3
TGTGCCAGCAGTTCTCGTATAATTAGTTATACGCAGTATTTT
CASSSRIISYTQYF
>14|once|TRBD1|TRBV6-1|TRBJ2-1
TGTGCCAGCAGGCGGACAGGGTCGGGGAATGAGCAGTTCTTC
CASRRTGSGNEQFF
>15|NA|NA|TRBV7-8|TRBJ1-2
TGTGCCAGCAGCTTAGGGGCAGGGGAGAGCTATGGCTACACCTTC
CASSLGAGESYGYTF
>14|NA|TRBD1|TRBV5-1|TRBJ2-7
TGCGCCAGCAGCTCCGGGACAGCTGCGACCGAGCAGTACTTC
CASSSGTAATEQYF
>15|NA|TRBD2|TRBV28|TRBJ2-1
TGTGCCAGCTCGGCCGCGAGCGGGGGTTCTAATGAGCAGTTCTTC
CASSAASGGSNEQFF
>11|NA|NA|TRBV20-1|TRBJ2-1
TGCAGTGCTAGAGGCCCTAGTGAGCAGTTCTTC
CSARGPSEQFF
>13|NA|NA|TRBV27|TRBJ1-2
TGTGCCAGCAGTTTGGGCCGGGGCTATGGCTACACCTTC
CASSLGRGYGYTF
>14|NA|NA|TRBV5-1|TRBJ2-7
TGCGCCAGCAGCTTGGGAGGGGGTGGCTACGAGCAGTACTTC
CASSLGGGGYEQYF
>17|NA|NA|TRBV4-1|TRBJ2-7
TGCGCCAGCAGCCTTTCAGGCGCCCCAAGCCCCCTCTACGAGCAGTACTTC
CASSLSGAPSPLYEQYF
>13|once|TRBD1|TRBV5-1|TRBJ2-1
TGCGCCAGCAGCGCCGGGACAGCCGAGGAGCAGTTCTTC
CASSAGTAEEQFF
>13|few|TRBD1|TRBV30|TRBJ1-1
TGTGCCTGGAGTGTGGGACAGGGGTGGGAAGCTTTCTTT
CAWSVGQGWEAFF
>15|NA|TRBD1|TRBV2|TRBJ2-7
TGTGCCAGCAGATCCCTTGGGACAGGGATTTACGAGCAGTACTTC
CASRSLGTGIYEQYF
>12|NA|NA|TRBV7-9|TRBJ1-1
TGTGCCAGCAGCCTCACAGTAAATGAAGCTTTCTTT
CASSLTVNEAFF
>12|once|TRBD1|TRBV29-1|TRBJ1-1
TGCAGCGGAACAGGGGGCAACACTGAAGCTTTCTTT
CSGTGGNTEAFF
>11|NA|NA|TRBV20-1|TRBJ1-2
TGCAGTGCGGAGGGTGTCCAGGGCCACACCTTC
CSAEGVQGHTF
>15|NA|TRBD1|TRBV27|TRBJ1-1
TGTGCCAGCAACCTAGAGGGGGCAAGGAACACTGAAGCTTTCTTT
CASNLEGARNTEAFF
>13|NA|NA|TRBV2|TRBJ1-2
TGTGCCAGCACAACCCGACAGAACTATGGCTACACCTTC
CASTTRQNYGYTF
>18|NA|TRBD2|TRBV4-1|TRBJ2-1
TGCGCCAGCAGCCAAGGATGGATAGCGGGAGGGCCTCTCAATGAGCAGTTCTTC
CASSQGWIAGGPLNEQFF
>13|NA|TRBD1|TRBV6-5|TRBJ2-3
TGTGCCAGCATCGACAGGGGGACAGATACGCAGTATTTT
CASIDRGTDTQYF
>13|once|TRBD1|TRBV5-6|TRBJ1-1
TGTGCCAGCAGCTCTAGGGGGCGGACTCAAGCTTTCTTT
CASSSRGRTQAFF
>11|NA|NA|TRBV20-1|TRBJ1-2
TGCAGTGCTTGGAGTAGTTATGGCTACACCTTC
CSAWSSYGYTF
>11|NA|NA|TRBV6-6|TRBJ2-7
TGTGCCAGCAGAGCGGCTTACGAGCAGTACTTC
CASRAAYEQYF
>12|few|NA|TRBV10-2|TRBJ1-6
TGCGCCAGCAGTGAGTACACCTCTCCCCTCCACTTT
CASSEYTSPLHF
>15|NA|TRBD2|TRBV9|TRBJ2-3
TGTGCCAGCAGCCTAGCGGGGGTGTACACAGATACGCAGTATTTT
CASSLAGVYTDTQYF
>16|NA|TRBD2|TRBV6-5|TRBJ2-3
TGTGCCAGCAGTTACGTACTAGCGGAGAACACAGATACGCAGTATTTT
CASSYVLAENTDTQYF
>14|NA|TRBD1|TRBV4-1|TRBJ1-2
TGCGCCAGCAGCCACCTTGGACAGGACTATGGCTACACCTTC
CASSHLGQDYGYTF
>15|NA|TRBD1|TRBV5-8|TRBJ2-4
TGTGCCAGCAGACGTCGCGCAGGGGGCTTAAACATTCAGTACTTC
CASRRRAGGLNIQYF
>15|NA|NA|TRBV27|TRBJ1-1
TGTGCCAGCAGAAAAGACAGAGTTACCGTAGCTGAAGCTTTCTTT
CASRKDRVTVAEAFF
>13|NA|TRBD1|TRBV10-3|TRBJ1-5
TGTGCCATCAGCGCGACAGGGGCCCAGCCCCAGCATTTT
CAISATGAQPQHF
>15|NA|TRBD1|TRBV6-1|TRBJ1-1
TGTGCCAGCAGATCCTCCGGGACAGATGGCACTGAAGCTTTCTTT
CASRSSGTDGTEAFF
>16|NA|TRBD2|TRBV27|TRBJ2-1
TGTGCCAGCAGCCAGGGGACTAGCGGGAGTCACAATGAGCAGTTCTTC
CASSQGTSGSHNEQFF
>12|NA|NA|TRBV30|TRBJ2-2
TGTGCCTGGGCTACAGGGATCGGGGAGCTGTTTTTT
CAWATGIGELFF
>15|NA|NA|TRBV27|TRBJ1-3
TGTGCCAGCAGTTGGGCGGGGGCCTCTGGAAACACCATATATTTT
CASSWAGASGNTIYF
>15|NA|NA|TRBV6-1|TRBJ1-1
TGTGCCAGCAGTGGGCCTCAGGGGATTGGCACTGAAGCTTTCTTT
CASSGPQGIGTEAFF
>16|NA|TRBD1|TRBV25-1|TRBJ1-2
TGTGCCAGCAGTGATTGGTCAGGGGGCGCCAGATATGGCTACACCTTC
CASSDWSGGARYGYTF
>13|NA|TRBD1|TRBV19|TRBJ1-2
TGTGCCAGTAGCCCGAGAGACAGGGGTGGCTACACCTTC
CASSPRDRGGYTF
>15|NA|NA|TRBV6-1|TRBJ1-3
TGTGCCAGCAGTGAAGGGCCAGGGTCCGGAAACACCATATATTTT
CASSEGPGSGNTIYF
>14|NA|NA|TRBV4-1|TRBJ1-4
TGCGCCAGCAGCCAAGGGAGTTTGAGCGAAAAACTGTTTTTT
CASSQGSLSEKLFF
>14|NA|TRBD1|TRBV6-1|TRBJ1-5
TGTGCCAGCACCGGTGACAGGGGGGTCCAGCCCCAGCATTTT
CASTGDRGVQPQHF
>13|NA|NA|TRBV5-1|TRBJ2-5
TGCGCCAGCAGCCCCCAGGGGTTTTGGACCCAGTACTTC
CASSPQGFWTQYF
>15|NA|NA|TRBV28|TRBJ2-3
TGTGCCAGCAGTTTAGAGGCTCCTGGTACAGATACGCAGTATTTT
CASSLEAPGTDTQYF